This is a list of T cell receptor beta chains from one sample in a study of OX40 agonist ivuxolimab in advanced cancers. TCRdb's copy holds only in-frame clones and misses some; the assay was immunoSEQ multiplex PCR. This table holds fewer than 50,000 clones, approximately 87% found once. This specimen was CD4+ or CD8+ T cells sorted from blood, taken in a trial of the OX40 agonist ivuxolimab. These receptors all stem from an adult with an advanced solid tumor such as melanoma, head and neck, liver or kidney cancer. Both conserved end residues are part of each CDR3. The D gene is left open where the match is weak. Size is omitted from some rows. Given values are once, few, many or a class for expanded clones.

d_gene: -
v_gene: TRBV7-6
j_gene: TRBJ2-3
abundance: -
CDR3nt: TGTGCCAGCAGCTTAGTGGCGGGAAGTCCCACAGATACGCAGTATTTT
CDR3aa: CASSLVAGSPTDTQYF

d_gene: TRBD1
v_gene: TRBV5-1
j_gene: TRBJ2-5
abundance: -
CDR3nt: TGCGCCAGCACACGGACAGGGGCAACGGGGAAGACCCAGTACTTC
CDR3aa: CASTRTGATGKTQYF

d_gene: -
v_gene: TRBV29-1
j_gene: TRBJ1-1
abundance: -
CDR3nt: TGCAGCGTTAAATCATGGCAGGGCCCTGAAGCTTTCTTT
CDR3aa: CSVKSWQGPEAFF

d_gene: -
v_gene: TRBV7-3
j_gene: TRBJ2-7
abundance: -
CDR3nt: TGTGCCAGCAGCTTAAATGCGGGCTCCTACGAGCAGTACTTC
CDR3aa: CASSLNAGSYEQYF

d_gene: -
v_gene: TRBV2
j_gene: TRBJ2-7
abundance: few
CDR3nt: TGTGCCAGCAGGGGATCCTACGAGCAGTACTTC
CDR3aa: CASRGSYEQYF

d_gene: -
v_gene: TRBV18
j_gene: TRBJ2-7
abundance: -
CDR3nt: TGTGCCAGCTCAACCCGAGGGGGTCAGACCGAGCAGTACTTC
CDR3aa: CASSTRGGQTEQYF

d_gene: -
v_gene: TRBV7-9
j_gene: TRBJ2-3
abundance: once
CDR3nt: TGTGCCAGCAGCTTACGGGATAGCACAGATACGCAGTATTTT
CDR3aa: CASSLRDSTDTQYF

d_gene: -
v_gene: TRBV7-2
j_gene: TRBJ2-2
abundance: -
CDR3nt: TGTGCCAGCAGCTTAGCGAGTTTCACCGGGGAGCTGTTTTTT
CDR3aa: CASSLASFTGELFF

d_gene: -
v_gene: TRBV25-1
j_gene: TRBJ2-3
abundance: -
CDR3nt: TGTGCCAGCAGTGAATATAGTTGGGCCCACACAGATACGCAGTATTTT
CDR3aa: CASSEYSWAHTDTQYF

d_gene: -
v_gene: TRBV11-2
j_gene: TRBJ2-7
abundance: -
CDR3nt: TGTGCCAGCAGCAACCGACGTGCCCCCTACGAGCAGTACTTC
CDR3aa: CASSNRRAPYEQYF

d_gene: TRBD1
v_gene: TRBV6-1
j_gene: TRBJ1-1
abundance: -
CDR3nt: TGTGCCAGCAGTGTAATCGAGGGGGCAAGAGCTTTCTTT
CDR3aa: CASSVIEGARAFF

d_gene: -
v_gene: TRBV6-4
j_gene: TRBJ1-1
abundance: -
CDR3nt: TGTGCCAGCAGTGACTCGGGCGAAAACACTGAAGCTTTCTTT
CDR3aa: CASSDSGENTEAFF

d_gene: -
v_gene: TRBV7-9
j_gene: TRBJ2-2
abundance: few
CDR3nt: TGTGCCAGCAGCCCAGAATACTCTACCGGGGAGCTGTTTTTT
CDR3aa: CASSPEYSTGELFF

d_gene: -
v_gene: TRBV2
j_gene: TRBJ1-2
abundance: few
CDR3nt: TGTGCCAGCAGTGAGCAGGGAGTGGGCTACACCTTC
CDR3aa: CASSEQGVGYTF

d_gene: -
v_gene: TRBV25-1
j_gene: TRBJ2-7
abundance: -
CDR3nt: TGTGCCAGCAGTGGGACACTATACGAGCAGTACTTC
CDR3aa: CASSGTLYEQYF

d_gene: -
v_gene: TRBV29-1
j_gene: TRBJ1-4
abundance: -
CDR3nt: TGCAGCGTTGAATGGGGTGGGAATGAAAAACTGTTTTTT
CDR3aa: CSVEWGGNEKLFF

d_gene: TRBD2
v_gene: TRBV2
j_gene: TRBJ2-7
abundance: -
CDR3nt: TGTGCCAGCGCCTGGACTAGCGGGGACTACGAGCAGTACTTC
CDR3aa: CASAWTSGDYEQYF

d_gene: TRBD1
v_gene: TRBV29-1
j_gene: TRBJ2-2
abundance: once
CDR3nt: TGCAGCGTTGACAGGGGGCGGACCGGGGAGCTGTTTTTT
CDR3aa: CSVDRGRTGELFF

d_gene: -
v_gene: TRBV7-8
j_gene: TRBJ2-5
abundance: -
CDR3nt: TGTGCCAGCCGTAGTCGAAGGGGAGAGACCCAGTACTTC
CDR3aa: CASRSRRGETQYF

d_gene: -
v_gene: TRBV19
j_gene: TRBJ1-1
abundance: -
CDR3nt: TGTGCCAGTAGTATTCTGAGTGGGACCTCGAACACTGAAGCTTTCTTT
CDR3aa: CASSILSGTSNTEAFF

d_gene: -
v_gene: TRBV25-1
j_gene: TRBJ1-3
abundance: -
CDR3nt: TGTGCCAGCAGTGCCCCAGGTACGGGAAACACCATATATTTT
CDR3aa: CASSAPGTGNTIYF

d_gene: -
v_gene: TRBV11-2
j_gene: TRBJ2-4
abundance: -
CDR3nt: TGTGCCAGCAGCACGATAAGGGGGGCCAAAAACATTCAGTACTTC
CDR3aa: CASSTIRGAKNIQYF

d_gene: -
v_gene: TRBV5-1
j_gene: TRBJ1-1
abundance: -
CDR3nt: TGCGCCAGCAGCTTGGGAGGGGCCCGTACTGAAGCTTTCTTT
CDR3aa: CASSLGGARTEAFF

d_gene: TRBD2
v_gene: TRBV4-1
j_gene: TRBJ2-7
abundance: -
CDR3nt: TGCGCCAGCAGCAAACGGACTAGCGGGGAGTACGAGCAGTACTTC
CDR3aa: CASSKRTSGEYEQYF